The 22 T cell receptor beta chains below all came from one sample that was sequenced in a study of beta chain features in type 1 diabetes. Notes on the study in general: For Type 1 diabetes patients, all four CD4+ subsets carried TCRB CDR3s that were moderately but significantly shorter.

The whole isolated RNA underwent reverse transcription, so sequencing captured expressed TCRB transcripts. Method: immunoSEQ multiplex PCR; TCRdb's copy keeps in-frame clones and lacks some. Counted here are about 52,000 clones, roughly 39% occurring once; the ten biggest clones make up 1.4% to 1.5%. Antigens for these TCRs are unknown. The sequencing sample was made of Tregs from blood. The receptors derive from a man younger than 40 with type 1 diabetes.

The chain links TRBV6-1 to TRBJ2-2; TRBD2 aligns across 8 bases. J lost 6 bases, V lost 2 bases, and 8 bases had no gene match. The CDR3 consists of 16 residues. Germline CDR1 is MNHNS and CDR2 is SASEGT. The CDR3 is CASSEFGAGAPGELFF. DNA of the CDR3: TGTGCCAGCAGTGAATTTGGAGCGGGAGCCCCCGGGGAGCTGTTTTTT.

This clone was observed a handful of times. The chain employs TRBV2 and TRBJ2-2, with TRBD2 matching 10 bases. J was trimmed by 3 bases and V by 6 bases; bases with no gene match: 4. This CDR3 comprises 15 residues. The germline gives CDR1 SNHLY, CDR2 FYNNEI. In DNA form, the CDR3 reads TGTGCCAGCAGCCTGAGCGGGAGGGACACCGGGGAGCTGTTTTTT. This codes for CASSLSGRDTGELFF.

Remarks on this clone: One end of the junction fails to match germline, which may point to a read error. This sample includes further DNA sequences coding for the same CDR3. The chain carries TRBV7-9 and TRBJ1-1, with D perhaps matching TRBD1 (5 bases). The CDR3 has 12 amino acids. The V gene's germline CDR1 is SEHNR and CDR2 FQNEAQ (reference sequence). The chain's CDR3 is CASSLATGEAFF. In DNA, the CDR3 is TGTGCCAGCAGCTTAGCTACAGGAGAAGCCTTCTTT.

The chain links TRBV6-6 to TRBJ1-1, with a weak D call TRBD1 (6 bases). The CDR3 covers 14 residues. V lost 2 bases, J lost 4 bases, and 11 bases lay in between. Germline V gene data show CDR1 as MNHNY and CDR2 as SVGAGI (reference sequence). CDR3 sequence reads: CASSYGQRGTEAFF. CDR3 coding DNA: TGTGCCAGCAGTTACGGACAGAGGGGCACTGAAGCTTTCTTT.

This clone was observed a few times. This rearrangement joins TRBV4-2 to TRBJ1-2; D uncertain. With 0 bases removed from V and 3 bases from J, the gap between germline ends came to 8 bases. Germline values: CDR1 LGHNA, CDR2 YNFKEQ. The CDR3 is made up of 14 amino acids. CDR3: CASSQDGGYYGYTF. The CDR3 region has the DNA TGTGCCAGCAGCCAAGACGGCGGATACTATGGCTACACCTTC.

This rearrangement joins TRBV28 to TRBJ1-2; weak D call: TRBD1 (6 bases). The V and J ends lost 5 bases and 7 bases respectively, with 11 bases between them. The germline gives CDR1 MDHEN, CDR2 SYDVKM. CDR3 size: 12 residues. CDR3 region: CASSRTVSGYTF. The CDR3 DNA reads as TGTGCCAGCAGTCGGACAGTTTCTGGCTACACCTTC.

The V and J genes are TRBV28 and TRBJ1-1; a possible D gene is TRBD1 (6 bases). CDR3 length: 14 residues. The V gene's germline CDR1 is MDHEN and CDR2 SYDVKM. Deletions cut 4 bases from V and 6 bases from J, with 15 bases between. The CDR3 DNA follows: TGTGCCAGCAGTTCGGGGGGCATAGGGCCTGAAGCTTTCTTT. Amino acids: CASSSGGIGPEAFF.

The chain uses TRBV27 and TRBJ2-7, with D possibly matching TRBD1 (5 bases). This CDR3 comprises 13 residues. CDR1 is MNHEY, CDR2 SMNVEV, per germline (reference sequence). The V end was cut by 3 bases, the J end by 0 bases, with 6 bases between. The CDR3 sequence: CASSFDSSYEQYF. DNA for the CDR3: TGTGCCAGCAGTTTCGACAGCTCCTACGAGCAGTACTTC.

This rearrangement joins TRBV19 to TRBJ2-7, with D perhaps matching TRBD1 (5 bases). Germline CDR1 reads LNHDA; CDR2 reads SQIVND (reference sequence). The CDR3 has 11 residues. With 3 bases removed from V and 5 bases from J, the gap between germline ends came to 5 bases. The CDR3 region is CASSMGHEQYF. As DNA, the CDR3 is TGTGCCAGTAGTATGGGGCACGAGCAGTACTTC.

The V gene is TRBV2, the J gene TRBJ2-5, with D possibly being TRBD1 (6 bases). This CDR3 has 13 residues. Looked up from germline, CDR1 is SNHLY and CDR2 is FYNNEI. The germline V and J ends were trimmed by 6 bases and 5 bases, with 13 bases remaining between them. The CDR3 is CASSEQGAETQYF. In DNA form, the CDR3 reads TGTGCCAGCAGCGAACAGGGCGCCGAGACCCAGTACTTC.

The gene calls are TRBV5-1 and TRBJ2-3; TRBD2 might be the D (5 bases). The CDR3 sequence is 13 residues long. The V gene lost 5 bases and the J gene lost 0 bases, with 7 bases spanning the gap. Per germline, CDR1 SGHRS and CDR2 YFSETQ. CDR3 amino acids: CASRGSSTDTQYF. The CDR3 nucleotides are TGCGCCAGCAGGGGGAGTAGCACAGATACGCAGTATTTT.

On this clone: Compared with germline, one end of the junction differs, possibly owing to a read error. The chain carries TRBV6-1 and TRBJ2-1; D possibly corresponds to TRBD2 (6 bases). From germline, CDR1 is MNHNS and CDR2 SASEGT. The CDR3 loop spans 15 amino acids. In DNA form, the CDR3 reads TGTGCCAGCAGTGACCTAGCGTCTACCAACAATGGGCAGTTCTTC. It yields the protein CASSDLASTNNGQFF.

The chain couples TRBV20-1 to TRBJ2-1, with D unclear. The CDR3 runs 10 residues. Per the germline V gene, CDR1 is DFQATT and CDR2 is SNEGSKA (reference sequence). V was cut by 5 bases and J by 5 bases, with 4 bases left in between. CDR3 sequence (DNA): TGCAGTGCTCCTAACAATGAGCAGTTCTTC. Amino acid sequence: CSAPNNEQFF.

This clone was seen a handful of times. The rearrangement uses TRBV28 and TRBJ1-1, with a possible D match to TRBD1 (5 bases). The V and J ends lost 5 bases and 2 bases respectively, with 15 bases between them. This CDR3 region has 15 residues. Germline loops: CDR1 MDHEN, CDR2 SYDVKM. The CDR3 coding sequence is TGTGCCAGCAGTATCGACAGTAGGCTTAACACTGAAGCTTTCTTT. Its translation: CASSIDSRLNTEAFF.

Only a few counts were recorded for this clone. The CDR3 DNA is TGTGCCAGCAGTGAAAGCAGTACTAGCGGTCCCTACGAGCAGTACTTC. Its translation is CASSESSTSGPYEQYF. The chain uses TRBV25-1 and TRBJ2-7, with 8 bases that match TRBD2. CDR3 size: 16 residues. Trimming removed 2 bases from V and 2 bases from J; junction bases left unmatched: 8. The germline V gene encodes CDR1 MGHDK and CDR2 SYGVNS.

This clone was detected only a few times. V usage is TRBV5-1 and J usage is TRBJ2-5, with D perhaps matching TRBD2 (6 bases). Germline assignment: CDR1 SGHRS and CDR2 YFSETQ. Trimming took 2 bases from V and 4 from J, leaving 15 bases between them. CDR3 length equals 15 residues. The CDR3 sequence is CASSFTGGTRETQYF. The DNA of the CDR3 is TGCGCCAGCAGCTTTACCGGAGGGACGCGAGAGACCCAGTACTTC.

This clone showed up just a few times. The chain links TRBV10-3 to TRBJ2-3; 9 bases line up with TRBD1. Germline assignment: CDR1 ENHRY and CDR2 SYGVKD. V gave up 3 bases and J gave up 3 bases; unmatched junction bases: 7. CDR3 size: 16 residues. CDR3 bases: TGTGCCATCAGTGACCCTGGACAGGGGAGTACAGATACGCAGTATTTT. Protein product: CAISDPGQGSTDTQYF.

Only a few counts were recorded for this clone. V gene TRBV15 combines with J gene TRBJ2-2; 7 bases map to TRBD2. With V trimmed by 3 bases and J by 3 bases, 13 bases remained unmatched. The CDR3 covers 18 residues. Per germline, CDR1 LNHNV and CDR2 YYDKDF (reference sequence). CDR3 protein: CATSRTSSGGSYTGELFF. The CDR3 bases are TGTGCCACCAGCAGGACCTCTAGCGGCGGGAGCTACACCGGGGAGCTGTTTTTT.

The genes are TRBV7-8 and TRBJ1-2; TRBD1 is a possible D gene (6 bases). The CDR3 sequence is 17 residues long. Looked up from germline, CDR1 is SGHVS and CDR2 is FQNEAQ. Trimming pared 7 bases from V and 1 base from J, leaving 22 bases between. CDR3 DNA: TGTGCCAGCACTAGACAGGAGTCCCCGCCATTTAACTATGGCTACACCTTC. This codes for CASTRQESPPFNYGYTF.

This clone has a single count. As DNA, the CDR3 is TGTGCCAGCGGGGCAGGGGGCGCATCCGGGGAGCTGTTTTTT. This translates into CASGAGGASGELFF. The chain recombines TRBV9 with TRBJ2-2, with 8 positions matching TRBD1. Germline CDR1 SGDLS, CDR2 YYNGEE. The CDR3 totals 14 residues. With V trimmed by 7 bases and J by 6 bases, 8 bases remained unmatched.

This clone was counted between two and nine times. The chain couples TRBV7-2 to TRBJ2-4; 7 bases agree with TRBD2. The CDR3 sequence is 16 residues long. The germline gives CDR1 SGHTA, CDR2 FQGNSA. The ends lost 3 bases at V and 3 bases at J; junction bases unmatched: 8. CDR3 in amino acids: CASSLGGFGVKNIQYF. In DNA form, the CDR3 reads TGTGCCAGCAGCTTGGGAGGGTTTGGGGTCAAAAACATTCAGTACTTC.

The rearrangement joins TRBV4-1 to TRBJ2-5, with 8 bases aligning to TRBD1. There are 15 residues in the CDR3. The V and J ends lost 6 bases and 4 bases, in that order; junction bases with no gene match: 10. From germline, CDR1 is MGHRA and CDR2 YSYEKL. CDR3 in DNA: TGCGCCAGCAGTCCCCTCCAGACAGGGGCAGAGACCCAGTACTTC. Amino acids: CASSPLQTGAETQYF.